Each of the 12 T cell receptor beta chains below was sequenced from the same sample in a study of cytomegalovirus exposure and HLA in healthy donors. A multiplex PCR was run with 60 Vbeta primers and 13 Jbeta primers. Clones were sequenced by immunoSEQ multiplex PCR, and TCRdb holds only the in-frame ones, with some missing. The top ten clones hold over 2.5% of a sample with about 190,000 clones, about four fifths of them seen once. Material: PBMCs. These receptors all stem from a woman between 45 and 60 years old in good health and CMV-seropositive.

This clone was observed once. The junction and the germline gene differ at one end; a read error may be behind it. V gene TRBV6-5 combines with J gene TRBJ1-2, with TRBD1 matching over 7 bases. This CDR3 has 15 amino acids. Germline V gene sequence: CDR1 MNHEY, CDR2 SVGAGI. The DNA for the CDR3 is TGTGCCAGCAGTACGACAGGGAGCGGTAACTATGGCTACATCTTC. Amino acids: CASSTTGSGNYGYIF.

The DNA for the CDR3 is TGTGCCAGCGCGACGGGACTAGCGGGGGGTTACAATGAGCAGTTCTTC. This codes for CASATGLAGGYNEQFF. The V and J genes are TRBV28 and TRBJ2-1; 15 bases agree with TRBD2. The CDR3 totals 16 residues. From germline, CDR1 is MDHEN and CDR2 SYDVKM. After removal of 8 bases from V and 4 bases from J, the junction contained 6 bases not matched to a gene.

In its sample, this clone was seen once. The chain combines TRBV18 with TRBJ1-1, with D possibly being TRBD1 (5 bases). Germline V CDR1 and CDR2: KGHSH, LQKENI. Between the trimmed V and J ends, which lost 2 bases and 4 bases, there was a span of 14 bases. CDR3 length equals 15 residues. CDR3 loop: CASSPGRQGGTEAFF. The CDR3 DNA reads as TGTGCCAGCTCACCAGGAAGGCAGGGTGGCACTGAAGCTTTCTTT. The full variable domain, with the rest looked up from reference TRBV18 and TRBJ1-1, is NAGVMQNPRHLVRRRGQEARLRCSPMKGHSHVYWYRQLPEEGLKFMVYLQKENIIDESGMPKERFSAEFPKEGPSILRIQQVVRGDSAAYFCASSPGRQGGTEAFFGQGTRLTVV.

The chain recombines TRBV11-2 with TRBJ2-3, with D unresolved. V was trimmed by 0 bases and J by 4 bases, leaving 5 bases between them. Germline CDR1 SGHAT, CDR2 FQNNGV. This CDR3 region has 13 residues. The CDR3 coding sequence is TGTGCCAGCAGCTTAGATTTATCAGATACGCAGTATTTT. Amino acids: CASSLDLSDTQYF.

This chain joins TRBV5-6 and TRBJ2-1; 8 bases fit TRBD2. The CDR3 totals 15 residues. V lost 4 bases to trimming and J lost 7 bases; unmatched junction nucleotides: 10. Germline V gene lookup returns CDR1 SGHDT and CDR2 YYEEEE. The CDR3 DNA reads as TGTGCCAGCAGCGTCTATCGGGGGGGCCTGAATGAGCAGTTCTTC. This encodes CASSVYRGGLNEQFF.

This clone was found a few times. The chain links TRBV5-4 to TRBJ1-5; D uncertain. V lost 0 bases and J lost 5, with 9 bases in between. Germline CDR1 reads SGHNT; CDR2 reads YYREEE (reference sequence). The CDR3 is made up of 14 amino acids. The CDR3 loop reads CASSLGGLDQPQHF. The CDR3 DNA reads TGTGCCAGCAGCTTGGGAGGGTTGGATCAGCCCCAGCATTTT.

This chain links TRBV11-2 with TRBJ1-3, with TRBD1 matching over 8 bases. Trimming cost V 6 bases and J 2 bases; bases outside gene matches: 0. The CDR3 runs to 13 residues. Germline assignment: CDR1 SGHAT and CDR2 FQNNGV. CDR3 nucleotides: TGTGCCAGCAGACAGGGGGCTGGAAACACCATATATTTT. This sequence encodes CASRQGAGNTIYF.

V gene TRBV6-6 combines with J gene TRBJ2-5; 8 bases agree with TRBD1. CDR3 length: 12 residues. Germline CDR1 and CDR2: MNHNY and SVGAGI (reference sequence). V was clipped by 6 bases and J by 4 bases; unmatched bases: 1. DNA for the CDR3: TGTGCCAGCAGAACAGGGGGAGAGACCCAGTACTTC. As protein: CASRTGGETQYF.

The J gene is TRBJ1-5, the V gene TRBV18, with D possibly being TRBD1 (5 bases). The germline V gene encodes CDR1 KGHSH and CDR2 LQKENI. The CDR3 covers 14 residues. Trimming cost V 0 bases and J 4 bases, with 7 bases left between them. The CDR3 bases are TGTGCCAGCTCACCACCGGGGGGGAATCAGCCCCAGCATTTT. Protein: CASSPPGGNQPQHF.

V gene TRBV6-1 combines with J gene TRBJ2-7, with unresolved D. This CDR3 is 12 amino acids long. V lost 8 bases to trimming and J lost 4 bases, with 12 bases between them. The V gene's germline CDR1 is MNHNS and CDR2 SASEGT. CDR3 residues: CASQLPLYEQYF. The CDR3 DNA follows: TGTGCCAGCCAACTACCCCTTTACGAGCAGTACTTC.

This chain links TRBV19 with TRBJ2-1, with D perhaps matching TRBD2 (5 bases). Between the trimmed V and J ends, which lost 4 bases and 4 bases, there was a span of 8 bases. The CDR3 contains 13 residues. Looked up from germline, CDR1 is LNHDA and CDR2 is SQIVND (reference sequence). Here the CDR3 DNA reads TGTGCCAGTAGTACGGGGTTGTACAATGAGCAGTTCTTC. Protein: CASSTGLYNEQFF.

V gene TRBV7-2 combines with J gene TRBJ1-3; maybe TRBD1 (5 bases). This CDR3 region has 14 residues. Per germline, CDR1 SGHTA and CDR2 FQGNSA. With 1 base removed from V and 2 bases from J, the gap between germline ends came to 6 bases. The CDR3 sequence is CASSLGGAGNTIYF. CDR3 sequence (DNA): TGTGCCAGCAGCTTAGGGGGCGCTGGAAACACCATATATTTT.